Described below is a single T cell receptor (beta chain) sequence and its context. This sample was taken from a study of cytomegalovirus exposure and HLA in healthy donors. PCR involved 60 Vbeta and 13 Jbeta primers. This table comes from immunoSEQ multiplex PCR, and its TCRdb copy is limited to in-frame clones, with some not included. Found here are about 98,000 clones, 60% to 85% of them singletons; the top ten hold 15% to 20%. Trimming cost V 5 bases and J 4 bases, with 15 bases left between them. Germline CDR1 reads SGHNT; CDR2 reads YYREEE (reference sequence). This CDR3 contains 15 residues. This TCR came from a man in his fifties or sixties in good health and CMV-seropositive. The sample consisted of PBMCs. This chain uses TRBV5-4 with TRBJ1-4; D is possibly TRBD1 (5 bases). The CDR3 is CASSPGQGLNEKLFF. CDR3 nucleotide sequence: TGTGCCAGCAGTCCCGGGCAGGGCCTTAATGAAAAACTGTTTTTT.